The 16 T cell receptor beta chains below come from one sample, sequenced in a study of blood T cell repertoires in COVID-19. TCRdb keeps only in-frame clones here, not all; method: immunoSEQ multiplex PCR. The sample shows approximately 82,000 clones, approximately 78% of them seen only once. The sequencing input was peripheral blood. The receptor set was obtained from a woman in her sixties or seventies with acute or convalescent COVID-19.

This clone has a handful of counts. The DNA for the CDR3 is TGTGCCACCAGTGACCAAACAGGGGGCGGAGAAAAACTGTTTTTT. Encoded protein: CATSDQTGGGEKLFF. The V gene is TRBV24-1, the J gene TRBJ1-4; 9 bases fit TRBD1. The germline V gene has CDR1 KGHDR and CDR2 SFDVKD. V dropped 4 bases and J dropped 8; count of bases not matched to a gene: 7. The CDR3 contains 15 residues.

V is TRBV19 and J is TRBJ2-3, with D perhaps matching TRBD1 (5 bases). Trimming removed 6 bases at V and 4 bases at J, with 14 bases between. This CDR3 region has 14 residues. In germline, CDR1 is LNHDA, CDR2 SQIVND (reference sequence). DNA for the CDR3: TGTGCCAGTAGCAGGGCCACCGGTGCAGATACGCAGTATTTT. It codes for CASSRATGADTQYF. The full variable domain, completed using reference TRBV19 and TRBJ2-3, is DGGITQSPKYLFRKEGQNVTLSCEQNLNHDAMYWYRQDPGQGLRLIYYSQIVNDFQKGDIAEGYSVSREKKESFPLTVTSAQKNPTAFYLCASSRATGADTQYFGPGTRLTVL.

This chain links TRBV4-2 with TRBJ1-4; 7 nucleotides align to TRBD1. V dropped 1 base and J dropped 12; count of bases not matched to a gene: 5. Germline loops: CDR1 LGHNA, CDR2 YNFKEQ. The CDR3 loop spans 13 amino acids. This CDR3 reads CASSQGPGTELFF. CDR3 coding DNA: TGTGCCAGCAGCCAAGGCCCGGGGACAGAACTGTTTTTT.

The V call is TRBV11-2, the J call TRBJ2-5; 10 nucleotides align to TRBD1. The V gene's germline CDR1 is SGHAT and CDR2 FQNNGV. The CDR3 covers 14 residues. Trimming at V came to 4 bases and at J to 3 bases, leaving 2 bases not matched to a gene. Here the CDR3 DNA reads TGTGCCAGCAGCTCCGGGACAGGGGAAGAGACCCAGTACTTC. Its translation: CASSSGTGEETQYF.

This clone showed up just a few times. V usage is TRBV3-1 (or the pseudogene TRBV3-2) and J usage is TRBJ2-7; TRBD1 might be the D (6 bases). Germline loops: CDR1 LGHDT, CDR2 YNNKEL (reference sequence). CDR3 length: 13 residues. V lost 1 base and J lost 4, with 8 bases in between. CDR3 coding DNA: TGTGCCAGCAGCCAAGGGACAGAGTACGAGCAGTACTTC. Encoded protein: CASSQGTEYEQYF.

The chain combines TRBV10-3 with TRBJ1-1; D possibly corresponds to TRBD1 (5 bases). This CDR3 spans 16 amino acids. Per the germline V gene, CDR1 is ENHRY and CDR2 is SYGVKD. The ends were cut back, 10 bases at V and 7 bases at J, with 28 bases in the middle. The CDR3 here is CATTSSTGAVNYEAFF. In DNA, the CDR3 is TGTGCCACCACCTCTTCAACAGGTGCCGTAAACTATGAAGCTTTCTTT.

The chain is built from TRBV7-3 and TRBJ2-1; 10 bases map to TRBD2. CDR3 size: 14 residues. Germline values: CDR1 SGHTA, CDR2 FQGTGA. The trim removed 3 bases at V and 7 bases at J, leaving 3 bases unmatched. CDR3 residues: CASSLGLASNEQFF. In DNA, the CDR3 is TGTGCCAGCAGCTTGGGACTAGCGTCGAATGAGCAGTTCTTC.

This chain joins TRBV4-2 and TRBJ1-2; D is possibly TRBD1 (5 bases). The germline CDR1 and CDR2 sequences are LGHNA and YNFKEQ. V gave up 0 bases and J gave up 8 bases, with 13 bases separating them. The CDR3 has 14 amino acids. CDR3 sequence (DNA): TGTGCCAGCAGCCAAGATGAAGGGGTAGGAGGCTACACCTTC. It codes for CASSQDEGVGGYTF.

The rearrangement joins TRBV4-1 to TRBJ2-1; 16 bases match TRBD2. With V trimmed by 1 base and J by 16 bases, 10 bases remained unmatched. Germline V gives CDR1 MGHRA, CDR2 YSYEKL. The CDR3 is 16 amino acids. The CDR3 here is CASSQGEGLAGGHRFF. The CDR3 DNA sequence: TGCGCCAGCAGCCAAGGGGAGGGACTAGCGGGAGGGCATCGTTTCTTC.

This clone has more than one count but fewer than ten. This sequence joins TRBV2 and TRBJ2-3, with TRBD2 matching over 7 bases. The germline V gene has CDR1 SNHLY and CDR2 FYNNEI. V lost 7 bases to trimming and J lost 5 bases; unmatched junction nucleotides: 6. This CDR3 region has 13 residues. Here the CDR3 reads CASNLGRGDTQYF. The CDR3 DNA is TGTGCCAGCAATCTAGGGAGGGGAGATACGCAGTATTTT.

Written as DNA, the CDR3 is TGTGCCTGGGGGCACGGGACAGGGGATCAGCCCCAGCATTTT. Its protein is CAWGHGTGDQPQHF. The chain carries TRBV30 and TRBJ1-5, with 10 bases lining up with TRBD1. Losses at the gene ends were 5 bases for V and 5 bases for J; bases not matched to a gene: 6. This CDR3 contains 14 residues. Germline values: CDR1 GTSNPN, CDR2 SVGIG (reference sequence). The complete variable domain, with remaining parts taken from reference TRBV30 and TRBJ1-5, reads SQTIHQWPATLVQPVGSPLSLECTVEGTSNPNLYWYRQAAGRGLQLLFYSVGIGQISSEVPQNLSASRPQDRQFILSSKKLLLSDSGFYLCAWGHGTGDQPQHFGDGTRLSIL.

This clone was recorded only once. The chain employs TRBV6-5 and TRBJ1-1; no clear D. This CDR3 has 13 amino acids. CDR1 and CDR2 (germline): MNHEY, SVGAGI. Trimming stripped 7 bases from V and 0 bases from J, with 9 bases between. In nucleotides, the CDR3 is TGTGCCAGCACCTGGCAGTTGAACACTGAAGCTTTCTTT. It encodes CASTWQLNTEAFF.

The CDR3 nucleotides read TGTGCCAGCAGCCTCCGTAGTGGCAGGGCGGTAGAAAAACTGTTTTTT. It yields the protein CASSLRSGRAVEKLFF. The chain combines TRBV3-1 (or the pseudogene TRBV3-2) with TRBJ1-4; TRBD1 is a possible D gene (5 bases). V gave up 4 bases and J gave up 8 bases, with 20 bases separating them. Looked up from germline, CDR1 is LGHDT and CDR2 is YNNKEL (reference sequence). CDR3 length: 16 amino acids.

The chain joins TRBV18 to TRBJ2-7, with D possibly matching TRBD2 (5 bases). The CDR3 totals 15 residues. Germline V CDR1 and CDR2: KGHSH, LQKENI. The V end lost 0 bases, the J end lost 3 bases, and 12 bases lay between the germline ends. CDR3 region: CASSPPPSWDYEQYF. Here the CDR3 DNA reads TGTGCCAGCTCACCACCGCCTAGCTGGGACTACGAGCAGTACTTC.

The chain recombines TRBV6-5 with TRBJ1-4; D unclear. Germline values: CDR1 MNHEY, CDR2 SVGAGI. Trimming left V 8 bases short and J 0 bases short, with 7 bases between. The CDR3 loop spans 13 amino acids. CDR3 DNA: TGTGCCAGCCGCGTTTCAACTAATGAAAAACTGTTTTTT. This sequence encodes CASRVSTNEKLFF.

This sequence joins TRBV7-7 and TRBJ2-3; 10 bases match TRBD2. V gave up 2 bases and J gave up 5 bases; unmatched junction bases: 7. The germline gives CDR1 SSHAT, CDR2 FNYEAQ (reference sequence). The CDR3 spans 16 residues. The CDR3 DNA sequence: TGTGCCAGCAGCTTACAGCTAGCGGGAGAGGGAGATACGCAGTATTTT. It specifies CASSLQLAGEGDTQYF.